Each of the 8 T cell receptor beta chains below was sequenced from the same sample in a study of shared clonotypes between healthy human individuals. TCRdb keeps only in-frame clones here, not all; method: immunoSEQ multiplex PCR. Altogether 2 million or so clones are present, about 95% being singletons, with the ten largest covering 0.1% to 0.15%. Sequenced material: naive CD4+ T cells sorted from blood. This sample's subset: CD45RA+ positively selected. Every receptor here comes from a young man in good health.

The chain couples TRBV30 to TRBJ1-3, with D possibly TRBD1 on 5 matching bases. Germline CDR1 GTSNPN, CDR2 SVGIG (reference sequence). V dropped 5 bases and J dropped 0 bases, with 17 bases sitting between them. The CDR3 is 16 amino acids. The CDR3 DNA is TGTGCCTGGGGAAATACGGGGGGGACCTCTGGAAACACCATATATTTT. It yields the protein CAWGNTGGTSGNTIYF.

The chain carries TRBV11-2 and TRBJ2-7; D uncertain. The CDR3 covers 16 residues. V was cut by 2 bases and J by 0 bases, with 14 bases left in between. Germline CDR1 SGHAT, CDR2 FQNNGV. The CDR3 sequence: CASSLRVKLSSYEQYF. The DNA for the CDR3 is TGTGCCAGCAGCTTAAGGGTAAAGTTGAGCTCCTACGAGCAGTACTTC.

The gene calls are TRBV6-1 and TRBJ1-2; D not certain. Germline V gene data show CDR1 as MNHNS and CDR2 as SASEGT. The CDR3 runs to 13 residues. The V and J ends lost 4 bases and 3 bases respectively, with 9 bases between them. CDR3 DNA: TGTGCCAGCAGTGTCACGGCGTACTATGGCTACACCTTC. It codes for CASSVTAYYGYTF.

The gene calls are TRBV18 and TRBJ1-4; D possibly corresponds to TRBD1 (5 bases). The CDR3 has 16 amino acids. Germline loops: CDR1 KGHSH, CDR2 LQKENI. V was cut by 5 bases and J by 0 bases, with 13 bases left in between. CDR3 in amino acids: CASSYYTGPTNEKLFF. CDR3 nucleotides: TGTGCCAGCTCATATTACACGGGGCCAACTAATGAAAAACTGTTTTTT.

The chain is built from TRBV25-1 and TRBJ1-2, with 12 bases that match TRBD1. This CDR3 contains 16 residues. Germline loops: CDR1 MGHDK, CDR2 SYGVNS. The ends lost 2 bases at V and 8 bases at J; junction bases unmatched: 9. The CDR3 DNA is TGTGCCAGCAGTGAAGCGGGGACAGGGGGCATAGGAGGCTACACCTTC. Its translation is CASSEAGTGGIGGYTF.

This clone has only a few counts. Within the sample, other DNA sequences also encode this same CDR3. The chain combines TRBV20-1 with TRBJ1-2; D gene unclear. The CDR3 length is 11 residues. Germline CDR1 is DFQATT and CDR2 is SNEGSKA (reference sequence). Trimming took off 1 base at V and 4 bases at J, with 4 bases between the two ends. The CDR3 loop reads CSARVSYGYTF. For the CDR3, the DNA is TGCAGTGCTAGAGTCAGCTATGGCTACACCTTC.

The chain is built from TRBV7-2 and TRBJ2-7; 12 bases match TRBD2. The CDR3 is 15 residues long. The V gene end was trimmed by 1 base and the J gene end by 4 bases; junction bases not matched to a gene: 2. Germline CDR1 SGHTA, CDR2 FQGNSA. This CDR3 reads CASSLEGTSGYEQYF. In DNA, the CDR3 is TGTGCCAGCAGCTTAGAAGGGACTAGCGGGTACGAGCAGTACTTC. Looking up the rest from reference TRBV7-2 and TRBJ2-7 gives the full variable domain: GAGVSQSPSNKVTEKGKDVELRCDPISGHTALYWYRQSLGQGLEFLIYFQGNSAPDKSGLPSDRFSAERTGGSVSTLTIQRTQQEDSAVYLCASSLEGTSGYEQYFGPGTRLTVT.

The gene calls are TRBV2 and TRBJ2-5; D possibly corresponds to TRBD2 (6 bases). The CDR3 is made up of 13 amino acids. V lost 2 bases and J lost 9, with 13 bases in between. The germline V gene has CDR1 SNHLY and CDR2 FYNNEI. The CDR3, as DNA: TGTGCCAGCAGTGAATGGGGGGTCCGGGCCCAGTACTTC. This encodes CASSEWGVRAQYF.